A single sample gave rise to the 31 T cell receptor beta chains below, sequenced in a study of blood T cell repertoires in COVID-19 (dated by TCRdb to 2020 to 2022). The library relied on the immunoSEQ multiplex PCR assay. The immuneACCESS repertoire file appears here via TCRdb, limited to in-frame rearrangements. These files lack a portion of the clones; in checked studies, under half of the deficit traces to unresolved V genes, and the cause of the others is not known. The sample has 70,000 to 95,000 clones on record, more than 75% of them singletons. Around 5% of the sample comes from the top ten. The sequenced sample consisted of peripheral blood. These receptors were taken from a woman of 80 years or more with active COVID-19.

The rearrangement links TRBV6-5 to TRBJ1-1; D gene ambiguous. The CDR3 runs to 13 residues. Per the germline V gene, CDR1 is MNHEY and CDR2 is SVGAGI. V lost 5 bases and J lost 1, with 8 bases in between. The CDR3 sequence: CASSTRQNTEAFF. The DNA for the CDR3 is TGTGCCAGCAGTACCCGACAGAACACTGAAGCTTTCTTT.

V and J are TRBV7-2 and TRBJ1-1; 8 bases align to TRBD1. V shed 10 bases and J 4 bases; nucleotides not matched to a gene: 8. The CDR3 has 13 residues. Looked up from germline, CDR1 is SGHTA and CDR2 is FQGNSA. The CDR3 DNA reads as TGTGCCACCACGCAGGGGGCGAGCACTGAAGCTTTCTTT. Protein: CATTQGASTEAFF.

The V and J genes are TRBV11-2 and TRBJ2-3; weak D call: TRBD2 (6 bases). The CDR3 is 16 amino acids. V gave up 4 bases and J gave up 1 base, with 15 bases separating them. Germline assignment: CDR1 SGHAT and CDR2 FQNNGV. This CDR3 reads CASSSTWREGTDTQYF. The CDR3 region has the DNA TGTGCCAGCAGCTCCACTTGGAGGGAGGGCACAGATACGCAGTATTTT.

The V and J genes are TRBV7-2 and TRBJ2-7; 7 bases match TRBD2. The CDR3 runs to 14 residues. V dropped 2 bases and J dropped 4; count of bases not matched to a gene: 5. Germline values: CDR1 SGHTA, CDR2 FQGNSA. This CDR3 is CASSLMGGEYEQYF. CDR3 DNA: TGTGCCAGCAGCTTAATGGGAGGGGAATACGAGCAGTACTTC.

The chain joins TRBV19 to TRBJ2-1, with 8 positions matching TRBD2. The V and J ends lost 3 bases and 4 bases, in that order; junction bases with no gene match: 8. The length of the CDR3 is 16 residues. In germline, CDR1 is LNHDA, CDR2 SQIVND (reference sequence). The CDR3 DNA reads TGTGCCAGTAGTATCTCGGGACTAGAAATTTACAATGAGCAGTTCTTC. It specifies CASSISGLEIYNEQFF.

The chain recombines TRBV7-9 with TRBJ2-7; no clear D gene. Deletions cut 1 base from V and 2 bases from J, with 6 bases between. Germline CDR1 reads SEHNR; CDR2 reads FQNEAQ (reference sequence). This CDR3 contains 13 residues. Here the CDR3 reads CASSLVDTYEQYF. CDR3 DNA sequence: TGTGCCAGCAGCTTAGTAGACACCTACGAGCAGTACTTC.

This clone was counted between two and nine times. The chain uses TRBV18 and TRBJ2-7; tentatively, D is TRBD1 (6 bases). This CDR3 is built from 11 residues. Germline CDR1 KGHSH, CDR2 LQKENI. Trimming left V 8 bases short and J 7 bases short, with 12 bases between. The CDR3 is CASRDRWEQYF. Here the CDR3 DNA reads TGTGCCAGCCGCGACAGGTGGGAGCAGTACTTC.

This clone was observed once. The V and J genes are TRBV19 and TRBJ2-1, with 9 bases identical to TRBD2. Germline V gene lookup returns CDR1 LNHDA and CDR2 SQIVND (reference sequence). The CDR3 sequence is 14 residues long. The V gene end was trimmed by 4 bases and the J gene end by 10 bases; junction bases not matched to a gene: 8. The CDR3 DNA reads TGTGCCAGTAGTACAAGCGGGAGGTCACGGGAGCAGTTCTTC. Translation gives CASSTSGRSREQFF.

The V call is TRBV11-2, the J call TRBJ1-2; tentatively, D is TRBD1 (6 bases). This CDR3 region has 15 residues. Germline V gene sequence: CDR1 SGHAT, CDR2 FQNNGV. With 5 bases removed from V and 4 bases from J, the gap between germline ends came to 17 bases. Here the CDR3 reads CASSPRGGGFYGYTF. The CDR3 DNA follows: TGTGCCAGCAGCCCCCGGGGGGGCGGCTTCTATGGCTACACCTTC.

The J gene is TRBJ2-5, the V gene TRBV2; a weak D match, TRBD1 (5 bases). There are 14 residues in the CDR3. V lost 6 bases and J 1 base, leaving 12 bases between the germline ends. Germline CDR1 and CDR2: SNHLY and FYNNEI. The DNA for the CDR3 is TGTGCCAGCAGACGACAGATCCTCCAAGAGACCCAGTACTTC. Amino acids: CASRRQILQETQYF.

The J gene is TRBJ2-1, the V gene TRBV5-1; D uncertain. Germline V gene lookup returns CDR1 SGHRS and CDR2 YFSETQ. There are 15 residues in the CDR3. V shed 0 bases and J shed 4 bases, with 11 bases lying between them. The CDR3 sequence is CASSLATNPYNEQFF. CDR3 in DNA: TGCGCCAGCAGCTTGGCCACAAACCCTTACAATGAGCAGTTCTTC.

This sequence joins TRBV29-1 and TRBJ2-2, with D uncertain. CDR3 length: 14 amino acids. Germline CDR1 reads SQVTM; CDR2 reads ANQGSEA. Trimming stripped 6 bases from V and 4 bases from J, with 15 bases between. The CDR3 coding sequence is TGCAGCGTACTTAGCCTTCGTGGCACCGGGGAGCTGTTTTTT. Its protein is CSVLSLRGTGELFF.

The V gene is TRBV10-3, the J gene TRBJ2-1; the D gene is possibly TRBD2 (5 bases). Germline CDR1 and CDR2: ENHRY and SYGVKD. Deletions cut 3 bases from V and 6 bases from J, with 15 bases between. The length of the CDR3 is 15 residues. For the CDR3, the DNA is TGTGCCATCAGTGATTCGACTGGGAGAGTCAATGAGCAGTTCTTC. This codes for CAISDSTGRVNEQFF.

This clone was detected a few times. This chain uses TRBV28 with TRBJ1-1; 10 bases map to TRBD1. Looked up from germline, CDR1 is MDHEN and CDR2 is SYDVKM. The CDR3 runs 17 residues. After removal of 4 bases from V and 5 bases from J, the junction contained 13 bases not matched to a gene. The CDR3 protein is CASSSDRGRHGWTEAFF. The CDR3 DNA reads TGTGCCAGCAGTTCTGACAGGGGGCGCCATGGATGGACTGAAGCTTTCTTT.

V is TRBV10-1 and J is TRBJ2-7, with 7 bases aligning to TRBD1. The trim removed 10 bases at V and 4 bases at J, leaving 10 bases unmatched. Germline V lookup: CDR1 WNHNN, CDR2 SYGVQD (reference sequence). The CDR3 totals 13 residues. The CDR3 sequence: CAIEGAIRYEQYF. CDR3 DNA: TGCGCCATCGAGGGGGCTATTCGGTACGAGCAGTACTTC.

CDR3 sequence (DNA): TGCGCCAGCAGCACCACTAGCGCCTCCTACAATGAGCAGTTCTTC. This sequence encodes CASSTTSASYNEQFF. The chain recombines TRBV5-1 with TRBJ2-1; 7 bases fit TRBD2. V lost 4 bases to trimming and J lost 0 bases; unmatched junction nucleotides: 4. This CDR3 region has 15 residues. Looked up from germline, CDR1 is SGHRS and CDR2 is YFSETQ.

CDR3: CASTPGGGETQYF. In DNA form, the CDR3 reads TGTGCCAGCACCCCCGGTGGCGGGGAGACCCAGTACTTC. This chain links TRBV5-6 with TRBJ2-5, with D perhaps TRBD2 (5 bases). Trimming took off 6 bases at V and 5 bases at J, with 14 bases between the two ends. This CDR3 is built from 13 residues. The germline V gene has CDR1 SGHDT and CDR2 YYEEEE.

The V call is TRBV28, the J call TRBJ2-2; weak D call: TRBD2 (6 bases). V was pared by 3 bases and J by 2 bases, with 16 bases between. CDR3 length equals 17 residues. The V gene's germline CDR1 is MDHEN and CDR2 SYDVKM. CDR3 in amino acids: CASSFNLGRENTGELFF. For the CDR3, the DNA is TGTGCCAGCAGTTTCAATCTGGGGCGGGAAAACACCGGGGAGCTGTTTTTT.

This rearrangement joins TRBV14 to TRBJ2-3; possible D gene TRBD2, 5 bases. This CDR3 is 14 amino acids long. V was cut by 3 bases and J by 6 bases, with 13 bases left in between. Germline values: CDR1 SGHDN, CDR2 FVKESK. The CDR3 bases are TGTGCCAGCAGCCAGGTACCGGGGTTCGATACGCAGTATTTT. It codes for CASSQVPGFDTQYF.

The chain uses TRBV9 and TRBJ1-2; 12 bases are shared with TRBD1. The CDR3 length is 14 residues. The germline CDR1 and CDR2 sequences are SGDLS and YYNGEE. J lost 8 bases, V lost 5 bases, and 7 bases had no gene match. As DNA, the CDR3 is TGTGCCAGCAGATCCGGGACAGGGGGCGAAGGCTACACCTTC. This encodes CASRSGTGGEGYTF.

The chain recombines TRBV5-1 with TRBJ1-3; D not resolved. Germline V lookup: CDR1 SGHRS, CDR2 YFSETQ. CDR3 length: 16 amino acids. Trimming left V 0 bases short and J 0 bases short, with 10 bases between. The CDR3 coding sequence is TGCGCCAGCAGCTTGGATCCCGGGTCCTCTGGAAACACCATATATTTT. Protein: CASSLDPGSSGNTIYF.

The V call is TRBV11-1, the J call TRBJ2-1; 14 bases align to TRBD2. Germline V gene data show CDR1 as SGHAT and CDR2 as FQDESV (reference sequence). V lost 3 bases to trimming and J lost 9 bases; unmatched junction nucleotides: 7. The CDR3 spans 16 residues. The CDR3 region is CASSFSGTSGSLEQFF. The CDR3 DNA follows: TGTGCCAGCAGCTTCTCCGGGACTAGCGGGAGTCTTGAGCAGTTCTTC.

The V and J genes are TRBV18 and TRBJ1-1; D is undetermined. CDR1 KGHSH and CDR2 LQKENI come from the germline V gene. V was cut by 0 bases and J by 1 base, with 6 bases left in between. This CDR3 comprises 14 residues. The CDR3 DNA sequence: TGTGCCAGCTCACCACCTCTAAAGAACACTGAAGCTTTCTTT. As protein: CASSPPLKNTEAFF.

The chain employs TRBV27 and TRBJ2-6; no definite D call. Trimming stripped 0 bases from V and 2 bases from J, with 14 bases between. Germline CDR1 reads MNHEY; CDR2 reads SMNVEV (reference sequence). The CDR3 has 18 amino acids. In DNA form, the CDR3 reads TGTGCCAGCAGTTTATCCTCCCACGACGAGGCTGGGGCCAACGTCCTGACTTTC. Protein: CASSLSSHDEAGANVLTF.

V and J are TRBV19 and TRBJ2-7; TRBD1 agrees at 8 bases. The CDR3 totals 15 residues. CDR1 is LNHDA, CDR2 SQIVND, per germline (reference sequence). After removal of 6 bases from V and 6 bases from J, the junction contained 13 bases not matched to a gene. The CDR3 protein is CASSYNRGYGGEQYF. Here the CDR3 DNA reads TGTGCCAGTAGCTATAACAGGGGGTATGGTGGCGAGCAGTACTTC.

The chain uses TRBV3-1 (or the pseudogene TRBV3-2) and TRBJ2-2; 8 nucleotides match TRBD2. In germline, CDR1 is LGHDT, CDR2 YNNKEL (reference sequence). The V and J ends lost 4 bases and 1 base, in that order; junction bases with no gene match: 5. The CDR3 length is 16 residues. The CDR3 protein is CASSLRLAMNTGELFF. The CDR3, as DNA: TGTGCCAGCAGCCTTCGACTAGCGATGAACACCGGGGAGCTGTTTTTT.

The chain has TRBV7-2 and TRBJ2-7; 7 bases align to TRBD1. CDR3 length equals 13 residues. Trimming took 3 bases from V and 12 from J; bases not matched to a gene: 11. Germline V CDR1 and CDR2: SGHTA, FQGNSA. The DNA of the CDR3 is TGTGCCAGCAGCTTCGGGACAGAGACCAAGCCGTACTTC. This codes for CASSFGTETKPYF. Full variable domain (missing parts from reference TRBV7-2 and TRBJ2-7): GAGVSQSPSNKVTEKGKDVELRCDPISGHTALYWYRQSLGQGLEFLIYFQGNSAPDKSGLPSDRFSAERTGGSVSTLTIQRTQQEDSAVYLCASSFGTETKPYFGPGTRLTVT.

This clone was detected a few times. The chain is built from TRBV9 and TRBJ2-7; 7 positions agree with TRBD2. Germline V gene sequence: CDR1 SGDLS, CDR2 YYNGEE. The CDR3 totals 15 residues. J lost 3 bases, V lost 0 bases, and 6 bases had no gene match. The DNA for the CDR3 is TGTGCCAGCAGCGTAGTACCGGGAGGCGTCTACGAGCAGTACTTC. Protein: CASSVVPGGVYEQYF.

The V gene is TRBV29-1, the J gene TRBJ1-2; 9 bases map to TRBD1. Per the germline V gene, CDR1 is SQVTM and CDR2 is ANQGSEA. With V trimmed by 1 base and J by 4 bases, 7 bases remained unmatched. The CDR3 is 15 amino acids. The CDR3 loop is CSVEGRDRDTYGYTF. The CDR3 nucleotides read TGCAGCGTTGAAGGCCGGGACAGGGACACCTATGGCTACACCTTC.

This clone was recorded a few times. Within the sample, other DNA sequences also encode this same CDR3. V gene TRBV5-1 combines with J gene TRBJ2-7, with 8 bases fitting TRBD1. The length of the CDR3 is 13 residues. Germline assignment: CDR1 SGHRS and CDR2 YFSETQ. V shed 5 bases, J shed 1 base, and the junction held 2 bases outside the gene matches. This CDR3 reads CASSWTGSYEQYF. Here the CDR3 DNA reads TGCGCCAGCAGTTGGACAGGGTCCTACGAGCAGTACTTC.

The chain couples TRBV2 to TRBJ2-5; possibly TRBD1 for D (6 bases). Between the trimmed V and J ends, which lost 11 bases and 3 bases, there was a span of 10 bases. The CDR3 length is 11 residues. Per germline, CDR1 SNHLY and CDR2 FYNNEI. CDR3 loop: CAQAGEETQYF. The CDR3 bases are TGTGCCCAAGCAGGGGAAGAGACCCAGTACTTC. Full variable domain (rest looked up from reference TRBV2 and TRBJ2-5): EPEVTQTPSHQVTQMGQEVILRCVPISNHLYFYWYRQILGQKVEFLVSFYNNEISEKSEIFDDQFSVERPDGSNFTLKIRSTKLEDSAMYFCAQAGEETQYFGPGTRLLVL.